This T cell receptor (beta chain) was identified in a study of cytomegalovirus exposure and HLA in healthy donors. PCR amplification relied on 60 Vbeta primers (plus 13 Jbeta primers). Authors' methods: Among the unique TCR beta chains that a later analysis counted, about 81 million in all, some 10 million were shared. TCRdb keeps only in-frame clones here, not all; method: immunoSEQ multiplex PCR. V, J and clone size were drawn from that table, and D and trimming were deduced from the DNA. The sample includes about 170,000 clones, about four fifths of them seen just once. In its sample, this clone was seen once. The antigen is unknown. Findings and limits, study-wide: Apparent HLA restriction characterized most CMV-associated TCR beta chains in a later analysis. Some V segments, including TRBV6-2 and TRBV6-3, were excluded as indistinguishable. The CMV antigen specificity of three CMV-associated chains was confirmed through in vitro analysis.

The V end lost 4 bases, the J end lost 0 bases, and 12 bases lay between the germline ends. The germline V gene has CDR1 SEHNR and CDR2 FQNEAQ (reference sequence). The CDR3 is made up of 15 amino acids. The origin of this receptor is a woman aged 18-29 years in good health and CMV-seropositive. The genes are TRBV7-9 and TRBJ2-5; D is perhaps TRBD1 (6 bases). The sample taken for sequencing was PBMCs. CDR3 DNA sequence: TGTGCCAGCAGCTCCATCCAGGGGAACCAAGAGACCCAGTACTTC. The encoded protein is CASSSIQGNQETQYF.